The entry below describes one T cell receptor beta chain. The PCR had 60 Vbeta and 13 Jbeta primers. The protocol was immunoSEQ multiplex PCR, while the TCRdb copy is restricted to in-frame clones and leaves out a portion. The data show 90,000 to 120,000 clones, about 80% seen once. This sample was included in a study of cytomegalovirus exposure and HLA in healthy donors. Across the whole study: As released early, the data held 70 million to 95 million unique TCRs from HLA-typed donors.

This TCR was recovered from a woman in her forties in good health and CMV-seronegative. The sequenced sample was PBMCs.

CDR3 sequence: CASNLWTGSYEQYF. The DNA for the CDR3 is TGTGCCAGCAACCTATGGACAGGTTCCTACGAGCAGTACTTC. This rearrangement joins TRBV7-8 to TRBJ2-7; 7 nucleotides agree with TRBD1. This CDR3 spans 14 amino acids. Germline V lookup: CDR1 SGHVS, CDR2 FQNEAQ. The V segment lost 7 bases and the J segment 1 base; nucleotides outside the gene matches: 7.